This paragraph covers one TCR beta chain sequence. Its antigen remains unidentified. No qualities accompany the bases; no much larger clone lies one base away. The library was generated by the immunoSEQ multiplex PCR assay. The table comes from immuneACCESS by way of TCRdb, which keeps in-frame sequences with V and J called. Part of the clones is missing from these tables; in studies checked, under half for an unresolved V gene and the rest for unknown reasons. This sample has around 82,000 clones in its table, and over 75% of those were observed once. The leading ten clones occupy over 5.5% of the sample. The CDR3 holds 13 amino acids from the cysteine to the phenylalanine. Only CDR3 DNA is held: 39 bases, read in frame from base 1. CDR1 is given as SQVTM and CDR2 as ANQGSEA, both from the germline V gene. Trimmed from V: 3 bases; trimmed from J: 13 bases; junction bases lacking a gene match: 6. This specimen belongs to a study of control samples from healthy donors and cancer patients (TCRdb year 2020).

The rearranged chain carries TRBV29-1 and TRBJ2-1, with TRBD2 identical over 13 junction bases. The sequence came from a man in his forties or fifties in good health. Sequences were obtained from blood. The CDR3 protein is CSVDSGTSGEQFF. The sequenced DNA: TGCAGCGTTGACTCCGGGACTAGCGGGGAACAGTTCTTC.